Each of the 28 T cell receptor beta chains below was sequenced from the same sample in a study of blood T cell repertoires in COVID-19. The data were produced by immunoSEQ multiplex PCR, yet TCRdb's version contains in-frame clones alone and is incomplete. The sample has over 45,000 clones; 89% are singletons. Sequenced: peripheral blood. The receptor source for this set is a woman aged 60 to 75 with COVID-19, enrolled during active disease.

CDR3 loop: CASSGTGNANTGELFF. The DNA of the CDR3 is TGTGCCAGCAGTGGGACAGGAAACGCGAACACCGGGGAGCTGTTTTTT. The chain is built from TRBV25-1 and TRBJ2-2; 7 nucleotides align to TRBD1. V was clipped by 4 bases and J by 0 bases; unmatched bases: 5. CDR1 is MGHDK, CDR2 SYGVNS, per germline. The length of the CDR3 is 16 residues.

This clone has only one observation. The genes are TRBV23-1 and TRBJ2-3, with 7 nucleotides matching TRBD1. TRBV23-1 is an ORF; its function is uncertain. The CDR3 spans 16 residues. Trimming at V came to 4 bases and at J to 0 bases, leaving 7 bases not matched to a gene. Here the CDR3 reads CASSPNDRDSTDTQYF. DNA of the CDR3: TGCGCCAGCAGTCCGAATGACAGGGATAGCACAGATACGCAGTATTTT.

The J gene is TRBJ2-6, the V gene TRBV19, with no clear D. The length of the CDR3 is 16 residues. Germline loops: CDR1 LNHDA, CDR2 SQIVND (reference sequence). Trimming pared 9 bases from V and 0 bases from J, leaving 15 bases between. CDR3 nucleotide sequence: TGTGCCAGCACCCCCAGGCTCGTCTCTGGGGCCAACGTCCTGACTTTC. Protein: CASTPRLVSGANVLTF.

J is TRBJ2-1 and V is TRBV4-3; 7 nucleotides match TRBD2. The V segment lost 0 bases and the J segment 2 bases; nucleotides outside the gene matches: 10. CDR1 is LGHNA, CDR2 YSLEER, per germline. The CDR3 loop spans 18 amino acids. The CDR3, as DNA: TGCGCCAGCAGCCAAGAAAAGGCTCTAGCGGCGGCCTACAATGAGCAGTTCTTC. Amino acids: CASSQEKALAAAYNEQFF.

V and J are TRBV12-3 or TRBV12-4 and TRBJ2-2; D gene ambiguous. V was pared by 6 bases and J by 7 bases, with 12 bases between. CDR3 length equals 13 residues. DNA for the CDR3: TGTGCCAGCAGCCTCATCCAGGACGGGGAGCTGTTTTTT. This gives the protein CASSLIQDGELFF.

The genes are TRBV5-1 and TRBJ2-3, with 9 bases lining up with TRBD2. Germline loops: CDR1 SGHRS, CDR2 YFSETQ. Trimming took 4 bases from V and 3 from J; bases not matched to a gene: 15. This CDR3 contains 18 residues. Here the CDR3 DNA reads TGCGCCAGCAGCCCAGGACTGGCGGGAGGGATACAGACAGATACGCAGTATTTT. It translates to CASSPGLAGGIQTDTQYF.

The gene calls are TRBV4-1 and TRBJ2-7; TRBD1 matches 9 bases. The CDR3 loop spans 15 amino acids. V lost 5 bases, J lost 2 bases, and 7 bases stayed unmatched. The germline V gene has CDR1 MGHRA and CDR2 YSYEKL. CDR3 residues: CASSSAGTGPYEQYF. CDR3 DNA: TGCGCCAGCAGCTCCGCCGGGACAGGGCCCTACGAGCAGTACTTC.

The chain has TRBV7-9 and TRBJ1-6, with 8 positions matching TRBD1. The CDR3 has 13 residues. CDR1 SEHNR and CDR2 FQNEAQ come from the germline V gene (reference sequence). The V segment lost 4 bases and the J segment 12 bases; nucleotides outside the gene matches: 5. The CDR3 region is CASSSDRAEPLHF. Written as DNA, the CDR3 is TGTGCCAGCAGCTCGGACAGGGCAGAACCCCTCCACTTT.

The chain links TRBV18 to TRBJ2-5; the match to TRBD1 covers 8 bases. The length of the CDR3 is 15 residues. V lost 3 bases to trimming and J lost 2 bases; unmatched junction nucleotides: 5. Per germline, CDR1 KGHSH and CDR2 LQKENI. CDR3 residues: CASSPNRQGQETQYF. For the CDR3, the DNA is TGTGCCAGCTCACCTAACCGACAGGGGCAAGAGACCCAGTACTTC.

The V and J genes are TRBV6-2 or TRBV6-3 and TRBJ2-3; 8 bases match TRBD2. Unmatched junction bases numbered 13, after V lost 6 bases and J lost 2 bases. The CDR3 has 17 amino acids. Germline lookup yields CDR1 MNHEY and CDR2 SVGEGT. The CDR3 DNA follows: TGTGCCAGCAGCCTCTCGGAGCGGGAGTCCCTCACAGATACGCAGTATTTT. This encodes CASSLSERESLTDTQYF.

The genes are TRBV5-4 and TRBJ2-1; TRBD1 matches at 7 bases. V lost 5 bases and J lost 4; bases outside the gene matches: 12. Germline loops: CDR1 SGHNT, CDR2 YYREEE (reference sequence). The CDR3 is 16 residues long. This chain's CDR3 is CASSAYGTALYNEQFF. The CDR3 DNA follows: TGTGCCAGCAGTGCTTATGGGACAGCCCTTTACAATGAGCAGTTCTTC.

The gene calls are TRBV2 and TRBJ2-2; D may be TRBD1 (6 bases). The CDR3 is made up of 15 amino acids. V lost 8 bases and J 1 base, leaving 14 bases between the germline ends. The germline CDR1 and CDR2 sequences are SNHLY and FYNNEI. This chain's CDR3 is CASCRQALNTGELFF. As DNA, the CDR3 is TGTGCCAGCTGCCGACAGGCCCTGAACACCGGGGAGCTGTTTTTT.

In its sample, this clone was seen once. The chain carries TRBV3-1 (or the pseudogene TRBV3-2) and TRBJ2-3, with D possibly matching TRBD1 (5 bases). CDR3 length equals 13 residues. Trimming removed 4 bases from V and 1 base from J, with 6 bases in between. The germline V gene encodes CDR1 LGHDT and CDR2 YNNKEL (reference sequence). The CDR3 nucleotides read TGTGCCAGCAGCCTCAGGGGCACAGATACGCAGTATTTT. This gives the protein CASSLRGTDTQYF.

In the case of this clone: Relative to the germline gene, one junction end is altered; a read error may explain this. The gene calls are TRBV5-5 and TRBJ1-2; 7 nucleotides align to TRBD1. Germline V CDR1 and CDR2: SGHKS, YYEKEE (reference sequence). The CDR3 length is 15 residues. The CDR3 nucleotides are TGTGCCAGCAGCTTGGGACAGGGATTTTTCGCTGGCTACATCTTC. Its translation: CASSLGQGFFAGYIF.

The CDR3 region has the DNA TGTGCCAGCAGCCCGGACAGGGGGAACACTGAAGCTTTCTTT. Translation gives CASSPDRGNTEAFF. The rearrangement joins TRBV7-2 to TRBJ1-1, with TRBD1 matching over 9 bases. Trimming cost V 5 bases and J 1 base; bases outside gene matches: 2. Looked up from germline, CDR1 is SGHTA and CDR2 is FQGNSA. The CDR3 has 14 amino acids.

Note on this clone: The same CDR3 can be traced to other DNA sequences in this sample. This chain uses TRBV29-1 with TRBJ1-3; D gene ambiguous. V lost 3 bases to trimming and J lost 0 bases, with 6 bases between them. Germline-derived CDR1 and CDR2 are SQVTM and ANQGSEA. The CDR3 has 13 residues. The CDR3 DNA reads TGCAGCGTTGAGGCGGGCTCTGGAAACACCATATATTTT. Residues: CSVEAGSGNTIYF.

V gene TRBV4-3 combines with J gene TRBJ2-2; 7 nucleotides match TRBD2. Germline CDR1 is LGHNA and CDR2 is YSLEER. With V trimmed by 3 bases and J by 7 bases, 8 bases remained unmatched. The CDR3 totals 15 residues. The CDR3 region has the DNA TGCGCCAGCAGCCAGGGGGGGTCCACGGGCGGGGAGCTGTTTTTT. It codes for CASSQGGSTGGELFF.

The chain links TRBV7-2 to TRBJ2-7; no reliable D call. Per the germline V gene, CDR1 is SGHTA and CDR2 is FQGNSA. Trimming left V 6 bases short and J 5 bases short, with 11 bases between. This CDR3 has 12 residues. This CDR3 reads CASSLSPDEQYF. As DNA, the CDR3 is TGTGCCAGCAGTCTGTCCCCAGACGAGCAGTACTTC. The whole variable domain, remainder taken from reference TRBV7-2 and TRBJ2-7, is GAGVSQSPSNKVTEKGKDVELRCDPISGHTALYWYRQSLGQGLEFLIYFQGNSAPDKSGLPSDRFSAERTGGSVSTLTIQRTQQEDSAVYLCASSLSPDEQYFGPGTRLTVT.

This sequence joins TRBV6-2 or TRBV6-3 and TRBJ1-1; possible D gene TRBD1, 6 bases. The ends were cut back, 6 bases at V and 5 bases at J, with 16 bases in the middle. The length of the CDR3 is 14 residues. Per the germline V gene, CDR1 is MNHEY and CDR2 is SVGEGT. The CDR3 loop reads CASSHRTAKTEAFF. The CDR3, as DNA: TGTGCCAGCAGCCACCGGACAGCGAAAACTGAAGCTTTCTTT.

The rearrangement joins TRBV4-3 to TRBJ2-7; possible D gene TRBD1, 5 bases. V was shortened by 0 bases and J by 3 bases, with 9 bases between the two germline ends. Germline V gene lookup returns CDR1 LGHNA and CDR2 YSLEER. This CDR3 spans 14 amino acids. CDR3 sequence: CASSQDHRSYEQYF. CDR3 in DNA: TGCGCCAGCAGCCAAGATCACAGGAGCTACGAGCAGTACTTC.

The rearrangement uses TRBV18 and TRBJ2-5, with TRBD2 as a possible D gene (6 bases). The V gene lost 2 bases and the J gene lost 5 bases, with 18 bases spanning the gap. The CDR3 contains 16 residues. Germline CDR1 KGHSH, CDR2 LQKENI. CDR3 DNA: TGTGCCAGCTCACCAAAGCCCGCCGACCGGGGGGAGACCCAGTACTTC. Amino acids: CASSPKPADRGETQYF.

This chain joins TRBV2 and TRBJ2-5, with D tentatively TRBD2 (5 bases). There are 14 residues in the CDR3. Trimming cost V 6 bases and J 4 bases, with 15 bases left between them. Germline lookup yields CDR1 SNHLY and CDR2 FYNNEI. The CDR3 coding sequence is TGTGCCAGCAGCGCGGACTCCTGGCCAGAGACCCAGTACTTC. Amino acids: CASSADSWPETQYF.

This clone was recorded once. The chain combines TRBV6-5 with TRBJ2-7; TRBD2 aligns across 7 bases. Germline CDR1 is MNHEY and CDR2 is SVGAGI. V shed 6 bases and J 3 bases; nucleotides not matched to a gene: 5. There are 13 residues in the CDR3. CDR3 sequence reads: CASRGRGFYEQYF. CDR3 in DNA: TGTGCCAGCAGGGGGCGGGGGTTCTACGAGCAGTACTTC.

This clone has a handful of counts. V is TRBV11-2 and J is TRBJ1-2; D gene unclear. The CDR3 spans 15 residues. Trimming left V 1 base short and J 3 bases short, with 12 bases between. The V gene's germline CDR1 is SGHAT and CDR2 FQNNGV. The DNA of the CDR3 is TGTGCCAGCAGCTTAGCATTTCCCGAGGACTATGGCTACACCTTC. Translated: CASSLAFPEDYGYTF.

This chain connects TRBV7-2 to TRBJ1-1, with TRBD1 matching over 7 bases. CDR1 is SGHTA and CDR2 is FQGNSA in the germline V gene. This CDR3 spans 15 amino acids. V shed 4 bases and J 11 bases; nucleotides not matched to a gene: 16. The CDR3 here is CASSWRAVLDRDAFF. CDR3 in DNA: TGTGCCAGCAGCTGGCGAGCTGTTCTCGACAGGGACGCTTTCTTT.

This clone was seen a handful of times. The J gene is TRBJ1-1, the V gene TRBV19, with 7 bases matching TRBD1. This CDR3 comprises 20 residues. The germline V gene encodes CDR1 LNHDA and CDR2 SQIVND (reference sequence). V shed 0 bases, J shed 3 bases, and the junction held 19 bases outside the gene matches. The CDR3 nucleotides read TGTGCCAGTAGTATAGATGGGCAGTTGAGACAGGGCTTCATTGACACTGAAGCTTTCTTT. It codes for CASSIDGQLRQGFIDTEAFF.

The chain employs TRBV7-9 and TRBJ2-2; D perhaps matches TRBD2 (6 bases). Trimming shortened V by 0 bases and J by 6 bases, and 8 bases separated the two germline ends. The CDR3 has 14 amino acids. CDR1 and CDR2 (germline): SEHNR, FQNEAQ (reference sequence). DNA for the CDR3: TGTGCCAGCAGCTTAGCGGAGGGGTCCGGGGAGCTGTTTTTT. It yields the protein CASSLAEGSGELFF.

The rearrangement joins TRBV27 to TRBJ1-3; D remains ambiguous. This CDR3 spans 14 amino acids. V lost 4 bases, J lost 2 bases, and 9 bases lay in between. Germline lookup yields CDR1 MNHEY and CDR2 SMNVEV (reference sequence). CDR3 amino acids: CASSSGKTGNTIYF. The CDR3 nucleotides are TGTGCCAGCAGTTCGGGGAAGACTGGAAACACCATATATTTT.